One sample yielded the 28 T cell receptor beta chains listed below, sequenced in a study of blood T cell repertoires in COVID-19. Measured with immunoSEQ multiplex PCR; TCRdb has only the in-frame clones, and not every one. This table holds just over 90,000 clones, about 80% found once. Sequencing was carried out using peripheral blood. These receptors all come from a man between 65 and 85 years old with acute or convalescent COVID-19.

The chain has TRBV5-4 and TRBJ2-7; D is possibly TRBD2 (5 bases). CDR3 length: 12 amino acids. Germline V gene data show CDR1 as SGHNT and CDR2 as YYREEE (reference sequence). V dropped 0 bases and J dropped 7 bases, with 8 bases sitting between them. The DNA for the CDR3 is TGTGCCAGCAGCTTGGAAACGGGAGAGCAGTACTTC. Protein product: CASSLETGEQYF.

This clone has more than one count but fewer than ten. V usage is TRBV9 and J usage is TRBJ1-4; the match to TRBD1 covers 7 bases. Trimming took 4 bases from V and 5 from J; bases not matched to a gene: 8. This CDR3 is 15 amino acids long. The germline V gene encodes CDR1 SGDLS and CDR2 YYNGEE. The DNA for the CDR3 is TGTGCCAGCAGCTTATGGAGGGGGCCCAATGAAAAACTGTTTTTT. It encodes CASSLWRGPNEKLFF.

This clone was counted a single time. V and J are TRBV6-5 and TRBJ1-1, with 9 bases matching TRBD1. The J segment lost 7 bases and the V segment lost 2 bases, leaving 5 bases of the junction unmatched. This CDR3 comprises 14 residues. Germline V gene data show CDR1 as MNHEY and CDR2 as SVGAGI. The CDR3: CASSYAGQGDEAFF. CDR3 coding DNA: TGTGCCAGCAGTTACGCGGGACAGGGTGATGAAGCTTTCTTT.

The chain employs TRBV15 and TRBJ1-5; D is possibly TRBD1 (6 bases). Per the germline V gene, CDR1 is LNHNV and CDR2 is YYDKDF (reference sequence). V lost 1 base, J lost 3 bases, and 13 bases lay in between. This CDR3 comprises 16 residues. CDR3 DNA sequence: TGTGCCACCAGCAGAGGGTTGACAGGCCTCAATCAGCCCCAGCATTTT. This encodes CATSRGLTGLNQPQHF.

The rearrangement links TRBV11-3 to TRBJ1-6; possible D gene TRBD1, 5 bases. The V gene's germline CDR1 is SGHNT and CDR2 YENEEA. Trimming removed 6 bases from V and 7 bases from J, with 13 bases in between. This CDR3 contains 14 residues. The CDR3 protein is CASRRRGGNSPLHF. In DNA, the CDR3 is TGTGCCAGCAGACGGAGGGGTGGGAATTCACCCCTCCACTTT.

V usage is TRBV6-5 and J usage is TRBJ1-1; 9 positions match TRBD1. The J segment lost 8 bases and the V segment lost 1 base, leaving 5 bases of the junction unmatched. CDR1 is MNHEY and CDR2 is SVGAGI in the germline V gene. The CDR3 is 14 residues long. CDR3 in amino acids: CASSYFRDRVEAFF. The CDR3 nucleotides read TGTGCCAGCAGTTACTTCCGGGACAGGGTGGAAGCTTTCTTT.

V usage is TRBV7-2 and J usage is TRBJ1-6; 7 nucleotides line up with TRBD1. The CDR3 has 14 amino acids. The germline gives CDR1 SGHTA, CDR2 FQGNSA. Trimming removed 3 bases from V and 7 bases from J; junction bases left unmatched: 3. The CDR3 nucleotides are TGTGCCAGCAGCTTCAGGGGACAGAATTCACCCCTCCACTTT. Encoded protein: CASSFRGQNSPLHF.

The V gene is TRBV18, the J gene TRBJ1-6; D remains ambiguous. V lost 3 bases, J lost 0 bases, and 6 bases lay in between. The CDR3 length is 15 residues. Germline CDR1 KGHSH, CDR2 LQKENI. The CDR3 loop reads CASSPGDSYNSPLHF. The CDR3 coding sequence is TGTGCCAGCTCACCCGGGGACTCCTATAATTCACCCCTCCACTTT.

The V gene is TRBV10-3, the J gene TRBJ2-7; 7 positions match TRBD2. The CDR3 has 16 residues. Unmatched junction bases numbered 10, after V lost 2 bases and J lost 3 bases. Germline V CDR1 and CDR2: ENHRY, SYGVKD. Here the CDR3 DNA reads TGTGCCATCAGTGAGCCGGGACTACACCCCCGCTACGAGCAGTACTTC. Translated: CAISEPGLHPRYEQYF.

The J gene is TRBJ2-5, the V gene TRBV4-1; 8 bases line up with TRBD1. Germline values: CDR1 MGHRA, CDR2 YSYEKL. The V segment lost 0 bases and the J segment 4 bases; nucleotides outside the gene matches: 10. This CDR3 has 17 residues. In DNA form, the CDR3 reads TGCGCCAGCAGCCAAGATCTTGGGGCAGGGGGCAGAGAGACCCAGTACTTC. This codes for CASSQDLGAGGRETQYF.

Concerning this clone itself: A junction boundary mismatches the germline segment, possibly from a read error. The J gene is TRBJ2-7, the V gene TRBV6-1; D uncertain. Germline CDR1 and CDR2: MNHNS and SASEGT. This CDR3 is 13 amino acids long. The CDR3 spells CASREGFQYEQYF. In DNA, the CDR3 is TGTGCCAGCAGGGAAGGGTTTCAGTACGAGCAGTACTTC.

This chain uses TRBV10-1 with TRBJ2-5; possible D gene TRBD1, 5 bases. Germline lookup yields CDR1 WNHNN and CDR2 SYGVQD (reference sequence). With 3 bases removed from V and 4 bases from J, the gap between germline ends came to 15 bases. The CDR3 totals 15 residues. The CDR3 spells CASSDRVSGRETQYF. The CDR3 DNA follows: TGCGCCAGCAGTGACAGGGTCTCGGGTCGAGAGACCCAGTACTTC.

This clone qualifies as medium-sized. The chain recombines TRBV25-1 with TRBJ1-1; TRBD1 matches 7 bases. Per germline, CDR1 MGHDK and CDR2 SYGVNS. CDR3 length equals 16 residues. J gave up 6 bases and V 3 bases, and 13 bases lay outside the gene matches. The CDR3 coding sequence is TGTGCCAGCAGTGAGTCATTAGAGGGGGCCTTCCCTGAAGCTTTCTTT. Amino acids: CASSESLEGAFPEAFF.

The chain's CDR3 is CASSPGGLQETQYF. As DNA, the CDR3 is TGTGCCAGCAGTCCAGGAGGGTTACAAGAGACCCAGTACTTC. The chain uses TRBV28 and TRBJ2-5; TRBD2 is a possible D gene (6 bases). This CDR3 has 14 amino acids. Germline CDR1 and CDR2: MDHEN and SYDVKM. V shed 5 bases and J shed 2 bases, with 12 bases lying between them.

In its sample, this clone was seen once. V gene TRBV18 combines with J gene TRBJ2-2; D is undetermined. This CDR3 has 13 amino acids. Germline assignment: CDR1 KGHSH and CDR2 LQKENI. V was shortened by 3 bases and J by 5 bases, with 7 bases between the two germline ends. For the CDR3, the DNA is TGTGCCAGCTCACCGAGGAGTACCGGGGAGCTGTTTTTT. Protein: CASSPRSTGELFF.

This chain links TRBV6-1 with TRBJ1-5, with 8 positions matching TRBD1. J lost 1 base, V lost 3 bases, and 11 bases had no gene match. This CDR3 is built from 18 residues. Germline CDR1 MNHNS, CDR2 SASEGT. CDR3 in DNA: TGTGCCAGCAGTGAGGGGACAGGTGAATGGGGCAGCAATCAGCCCCAGCATTTT. Protein product: CASSEGTGEWGSNQPQHF.

This chain uses TRBV19 with TRBJ1-1; weak D call: TRBD1 (6 bases). Trimming stripped 11 bases from V and 0 bases from J, with 16 bases between. The germline V gene has CDR1 LNHDA and CDR2 SQIVND (reference sequence). The CDR3 runs 14 residues. CDR3 protein: CAGRDTHMNTEAFF. Here the CDR3 DNA reads TGTGCCGGAAGGGACACCCACATGAACACTGAAGCTTTCTTT.

In its sample, this clone was seen once. The rearrangement uses TRBV6-5 and TRBJ1-6; D gene uncertain. The CDR3 covers 13 residues. Germline V CDR1 and CDR2: MNHEY, SVGAGI. With 5 bases removed from V and 7 bases from J, the gap between germline ends came to 9 bases. The CDR3 DNA reads as TGTGCCAGCAGTCCCATGGCCAATTCACCCCTCCACTTT. This translates into CASSPMANSPLHF.

V gene TRBV28 combines with J gene TRBJ1-5, with D possibly matching TRBD1 (6 bases). Looked up from germline, CDR1 is MDHEN and CDR2 is SYDVKM. Trimming took off 5 bases at V and 2 bases at J, with 10 bases between the two ends. The CDR3 has 14 amino acids. CDR3 nucleotide sequence: TGTGCCAGCAGTCGACGACAGGGCAATCAGCCCCAGCATTTT. As protein: CASSRRQGNQPQHF.

V is TRBV7-6 and J is TRBJ1-1, with 11 bases lining up with TRBD1. V lost 4 bases, J lost 5 bases, and 9 bases stayed unmatched. This CDR3 comprises 16 residues. Germline V gives CDR1 SGHVS, CDR2 FNYEAQ. As DNA, the CDR3 is TGTGCCAGCAGCTCCTCTACCGGGACAGGGGGGACTGAAGCTTTCTTT. It is translated as CASSSSTGTGGTEAFF.

This clone turned up a few times. This chain joins TRBV6-1 and TRBJ1-2; 8 nucleotides align to TRBD1. The CDR3 contains 13 residues. V lost 3 bases to trimming and J lost 8 bases; unmatched junction nucleotides: 5. CDR1 is MNHNS, CDR2 SASEGT, per germline. The CDR3 DNA is TGTGCCAGCAGTGATCAGGGGGCGGGAGGCTACACCTTC. It yields the protein CASSDQGAGGYTF.

The chain recombines TRBV14 with TRBJ1-1; D remains ambiguous. CDR1 and CDR2 (germline): SGHDN, FVKESK. V dropped 2 bases and J dropped 0 bases, with 4 bases sitting between them. The CDR3 sequence is 13 residues long. The CDR3 DNA is TGTGCCAGCAGCCAAACAGTGAACACTGAAGCTTTCTTT. Translation: CASSQTVNTEAFF.

This clone appeared once. The chain combines TRBV10-3 with TRBJ1-3, with 8 bases matching TRBD1. This CDR3 spans 13 amino acids. V lost 9 bases to trimming and J lost 5 bases; unmatched junction nucleotides: 6. From germline, CDR1 is ENHRY and CDR2 SYGVKD. CDR3 protein: CAIGQGLRNTIYF. The CDR3 bases are TGTGCCATTGGACAGGGCCTTAGAAACACCATATATTTT.

This clone appeared a few times. The chain recombines TRBV28 with TRBJ2-6; D might be TRBD2 (6 bases). The V gene's germline CDR1 is MDHEN and CDR2 SYDVKM. V was clipped by 6 bases and J by 1 base, with 19 bases between them. The CDR3 runs 18 residues. The CDR3 region is CASRPPGGFESGANVLTF. CDR3 nucleotides: TGTGCCAGCAGGCCCCCAGGAGGGTTCGAGTCTGGGGCCAACGTCCTGACTTTC.

With respect to this clone: The junction differs from germline at one of its ends, possibly a read error. The rearrangement links TRBV5-5 to TRBJ2-3, with TRBD2 matching 8 bases. The germline gives CDR1 SGHKS, CDR2 YYEKEE (reference sequence). The CDR3 runs 20 residues. CDR3 loop: CARSFWADKTRGGHSDTQYF. CDR3 bases: TGTGCCCGCAGCTTCTGGGCGGACAAGACTCGCGGGGGGCACTCAGATACGCAGTATTTT.

This clone was observed a few times. V and J are TRBV2 and TRBJ1-5; the D is unclear. The germline V gene encodes CDR1 SNHLY and CDR2 FYNNEI. The CDR3 spans 14 residues. V was cut by 3 bases and J by 4 bases, with 10 bases left in between. CDR3 residues: CASSEGSMNQPQHF. Written as DNA, the CDR3 is TGTGCCAGCAGTGAGGGCAGCATGAATCAGCCCCAGCATTTT.

At least ten counts were recorded for this clone. The chain has TRBV7-9 and TRBJ2-1; D is unresolved. This CDR3 is 17 amino acids long. V shed 1 base and J shed 8 bases, with 21 bases lying between them. The germline CDR1 and CDR2 sequences are SEHNR and FQNEAQ (reference sequence). CDR3 sequence: CASSLDRPHYIPDEQFF. Here the CDR3 DNA reads TGTGCCAGCAGCTTAGATCGTCCCCATTATATCCCGGATGAGCAGTTCTTC. The full variable domain, in which reference TRBV7-9 and TRBJ2-1 provide the parts outside the CDR3, is DTGVSQNPRHKITKRGQNVTFRCDPISEHNRLYWYRQTLGQGPEFLTYFQNEAQLEKSRLLSDRFSAERPKGSFSTLEIQRTEQGDSAMYLCASSLDRPHYIPDEQFFGPGTRLTVL.

The gene calls are TRBV14 and TRBJ2-1; 14 bases line up with TRBD2. V shed 4 bases, J shed 0 bases, and the junction held 11 bases outside the gene matches. Germline V gene data show CDR1 as SGHDN and CDR2 as FVKESK. This CDR3 comprises 20 residues. As DNA, the CDR3 is TGTGCCAGCAGCCGGCGACTAGCGGGGGGGACACATAGCTCCTACAATGAGCAGTTCTTC. Protein sequence: CASSRRLAGGTHSSYNEQFF.